These 16 T cell receptor beta chains were all obtained from the same sample, sequenced in a study of blood T cell repertoires in COVID-19. The protocol was immunoSEQ multiplex PCR, while the TCRdb copy is restricted to in-frame clones and leaves out a portion. The table lists about 220,000 clones, more than 65% of them singletons. Sequenced input: peripheral blood. The source is a woman older than 75 with acute or convalescent COVID-19.

This rearrangement joins TRBV5-6 to TRBJ2-3; TRBD1 matches 8 bases. The CDR3 totals 14 residues. The germline CDR1 and CDR2 sequences are SGHDT and YYEEEE. The V segment lost 4 bases and the J segment 6 bases; nucleotides outside the gene matches: 7. Here the CDR3 DNA reads TGTGCCAGCAGCCCAGGGGGCAGGGGGGATACGCAGTATTTT. This encodes CASSPGGRGDTQYF.

This rearrangement joins TRBV5-8 to TRBJ1-2; no definite D call. The CDR3 runs to 16 residues. CDR1 and CDR2 (germline): SGHTS, YDEGEE. The V and J ends lost 2 bases and 7 bases respectively, with 21 bases between them. The CDR3 DNA follows: TGTGCCAGCAGCTTATTAGGTGGAGCAGACTTCGGTGGCTACACCTTC. Protein product: CASSLLGGADFGGYTF.

The chain links TRBV14 to TRBJ2-2; 7 positions match TRBD1. J was trimmed by 9 bases and V by 4 bases; bases with no gene match: 8. CDR1 SGHDN and CDR2 FVKESK come from the germline V gene. The CDR3 contains 14 residues. In DNA form, the CDR3 reads TGTGCCAGCAGCCGGACAGGCTCCTCCTGGGAGCTGTTTTTT. The encoded protein is CASSRTGSSWELFF.

V gene TRBV12-3 or TRBV12-4 combines with J gene TRBJ1-2; TRBD1 might be the D (6 bases). Trimming shortened V by 4 bases and J by 5 bases, and 11 bases separated the two germline ends. The CDR3 consists of 13 residues. The DNA for the CDR3 is TGTGCCAGCAGTTCCCAGGGGATATATGGCTACACCTTC. It specifies CASSSQGIYGYTF.

This clone was seen a handful of times. This chain connects TRBV19 to TRBJ1-5; perhaps TRBD1 as D (5 bases). Looked up from germline, CDR1 is LNHDA and CDR2 is SQIVND (reference sequence). The CDR3 covers 17 residues. V shed 7 bases and J shed 0 bases, with 19 bases lying between them. The CDR3 region is CASTLRQGGYSNQPQHF. Written as DNA, the CDR3 is TGTGCCAGTACCCTTCGGCAGGGAGGCTATAGCAATCAGCCCCAGCATTTT.

V gene TRBV3-1 (or the pseudogene TRBV3-2) combines with J gene TRBJ1-1; D remains unclear. This CDR3 contains 13 residues. Germline lookup yields CDR1 LGHDT and CDR2 YNNKEL (reference sequence). The ends were cut back, 0 bases at V and 10 bases at J, with 12 bases in the middle. The CDR3 DNA reads TGTGCCAGCAGCCAAGATTACCGGGTGGGAGCTTTCTTT. Residues: CASSQDYRVGAFF.

This chain links TRBV7-2 with TRBJ2-5; TRBD2 might be the D (5 bases). Germline V gene data show CDR1 as SGHTA and CDR2 as FQGNSA. The CDR3 loop spans 14 amino acids. Trimming shortened V by 4 bases and J by 7 bases, and 16 bases separated the two germline ends. The CDR3 protein is CASSSEIGLGTQYF. CDR3 nucleotide sequence: TGTGCCAGCAGCTCCGAAATAGGACTTGGGACCCAGTACTTC. Variable domain in full (rest from reference TRBV7-2 and TRBJ2-5): GAGVSQSPSNKVTEKGKDVELRCDPISGHTALYWYRQSLGQGLEFLIYFQGNSAPDKSGLPSDRFSAERTGGSVSTLTIQRTQQEDSAVYLCASSSEIGLGTQYFGPGTRLLVL.

The gene calls are TRBV5-6 and TRBJ1-1, with 8 bases fitting TRBD1. The germline gives CDR1 SGHDT, CDR2 YYEEEE. The CDR3 contains 18 residues. V was clipped by 2 bases and J by 1 base; unmatched bases: 13. CDR3 loop: CASSFGTGSFIKNTEAFF. The DNA for the CDR3 is TGTGCCAGCAGCTTCGGGACAGGCAGCTTTATTAAGAACACTGAAGCTTTCTTT.

J is TRBJ1-6 and V is TRBV18; D possibly corresponds to TRBD1 (5 bases). Trimming stripped 1 base from V and 0 bases from J, with 10 bases between. The CDR3 runs to 17 residues. The V gene's germline CDR1 is KGHSH and CDR2 LQKENI. The CDR3 DNA follows: TGTGCCAGCTCACCACGGGACGGGAGCTCCTATAATTCACCCCTCCACTTT. Translated: CASSPRDGSSYNSPLHF. The full variable domain, in which reference TRBV18 and TRBJ1-6 provide the parts outside the CDR3, is NAGVMQNPRHLVRRRGQEARLRCSPMKGHSHVYWYRQLPEEGLKFMVYLQKENIIDESGMPKERFSAEFPKEGPSILRIQQVVRGDSAAYFCASSPRDGSSYNSPLHFGNGTRLTVT.

The chain links TRBV9 to TRBJ1-4; D gene unclear. CDR1 and CDR2 from the germline V gene are SGDLS and YYNGEE. The CDR3 has 16 amino acids. The V end lost 0 bases, the J end lost 2 bases, and 11 bases lay between the germline ends. The CDR3 DNA follows: TGTGCCAGCAGCGTAGGGCAGGTTTCTACTAATGAAAAACTGTTTTTT. Amino acids: CASSVGQVSTNEKLFF.

This clone was detected only a few times. This rearrangement joins TRBV29-1 to TRBJ1-2; D gene ambiguous. CDR3 length: 14 amino acids. The germline V and J ends were trimmed by 3 bases and 6 bases, with 17 bases remaining between them. CDR1 and CDR2 (germline): SQVTM, ANQGSEA. The CDR3 loop reads CSVELREEINGYTF. CDR3 nucleotide sequence: TGCAGCGTTGAGTTGAGAGAGGAGATCAATGGCTACACCTTC.

J is TRBJ1-6 and V is TRBV28; TRBD1 aligns across 7 bases. This CDR3 spans 14 amino acids. Germline CDR1 and CDR2: MDHEN and SYDVKM. Germline trimming cut 4 bases from V and 8 bases from J; bases unmatched to any gene: 5. The CDR3 loop is CASSSGQTYSPLHF. The DNA for the CDR3 is TGTGCCAGCAGTTCGGGACAGACTTATTCACCCCTCCACTTT.

This clone was counted once. V is TRBV10-3 and J is TRBJ1-2; D is unclear. The CDR3 spans 14 residues. The germline gives CDR1 ENHRY, CDR2 SYGVKD. V gave up 3 bases and J gave up 3 bases, with 11 bases separating them. The CDR3 DNA is TGTGCCATCAGTGATGCGGGGAGAGACTATGGCTACACCTTC. Amino acids: CAISDAGRDYGYTF.

This chain uses TRBV7-2 with TRBJ1-2; TRBD1 is a possible D gene (5 bases). Per the germline V gene, CDR1 is SGHTA and CDR2 is FQGNSA. The CDR3 is made up of 14 amino acids. Trimming removed 0 bases from V and 4 bases from J, with 9 bases in between. The CDR3 nucleotides are TGTGCCAGCAGCTTAGCGGGGGGTGGCTATGGCTACACCTTC. Translated, it gives CASSLAGGGYGYTF.

The chain links TRBV12-3 or TRBV12-4 to TRBJ1-2; possible D gene TRBD1, 6 bases. This CDR3 has 13 residues. With 5 bases removed from V and 7 bases from J, the gap between germline ends came to 14 bases. CDR3 amino acids: CASSLGAGSGYTF. The CDR3 DNA is TGTGCCAGCAGTCTGGGGGCGGGCTCTGGCTACACCTTC.

The chain has TRBV28 and TRBJ2-5, with 8 bases matching TRBD2. Germline assignment: CDR1 MDHEN and CDR2 SYDVKM. The CDR3 length is 15 residues. Trimming at V came to 6 bases and at J to 5 bases, leaving 11 bases not matched to a gene. The CDR3 DNA reads TGTGCCAGCAGCCCGGGCCGGGGGGGTTCGGAGACCCAGTACTTC. This sequence encodes CASSPGRGGSETQYF.